This T cell receptor (beta chain) came from a study of cytomegalovirus exposure and HLA in healthy donors (dated by TCRdb to 2016 to 2017). For the study in its entirety: The approximately 710 repertoires of the first cohort and the 120 or so validation repertoires were produced on the same platform, according to a later analysis. The study aimed to test whether cataloging public T cell receptors could reveal signatures of past pathogen exposure. Besides the first cohort of some 670 subjects, a separate validation cohort made up of roughly 120 different subjects was used. The study combined high-throughput TCR immunosequencing, statistical association of individual TCRs with disease status, and machine learning to predict cytomegalovirus infection status. Points the paper makes about the study in general: Across donors, most TCR sequences were observed very rarely, whereas some public TCRs were present in many individuals. According to the authors, the approach could potentially be generalized to other disease states and immunological phenotypes. The classifier was reported to diagnose cytomegalovirus status with high specificity and sensitivity in both the original cohort and the validation cohort. A later analysis had no HLA typing for the validation cohort, so co-occurrence there was scored across all 120 or so repertoires. A few of the identified cytomegalovirus-associated TCR beta chains were confirmed in vitro to be specific for cytomegalovirus antigens. The study listed 150 to 200 TCR beta chains as associated with cytomegalovirus. Subsequent analysis determined that TCRs grouped into clusters in the first cohort also showed a tendency toward co-occurrence across the 120 or so validation repertoires, and approximately 94% of cluster scores exceeded 0.

The donors were included in the validation cohort of some 120 subjects, a group kept apart from the roughly 610-subject first cohort. This clone was counted only a few times. There is no known antigen for this receptor. No much larger clonotype is one base removed from it; base qualities were not supplied. The library was built by means of the immunoSEQ multiplex PCR assay. As for how the authors treated the data: A statistical classification framework was developed to diagnose cytomegalovirus status using the catalog of TCR beta chain sequences. TCRdb holds this immuneACCESS table with in-frame rearrangements only. Some clones are missing; in checked studies, unresolved V genes explain under half, and the rest has no known cause. Clone size and the V and J calls come from that table; the DNA yielded D and trimming. This sample is represented by around 60,000 clones; 90% to 95% of them were singletons. Clones ranked in the top ten supply around 1.4% of the sample.

Relative to germline, V is 6 bases shorter and J is 5 bases shorter, with 14 bases between their ends. The CDR3 measures 13 amino acids from cysteine to phenylalanine. The CDR3 DNA has 39 bases and is translated from base 1. According to the germline V gene, CDR1 reads KGHSH and CDR2 reads LQKENI. Sequencing was performed on PBMCs. The TCR sequence derives from a woman aged 18 to 35 in good health and CMV-seronegative. This chain is built from TRBV18 and TRBJ2-7, with a weak D call of TRBD2 (5 bases match). The DNA sequence is as follows: TGTGCCAGCTCGTCCGGAGACGGGAACGAGCAGTACTTC. Its translation is CASSSGDGNEQYF.